The 29 T cell receptor beta chains presented below share a single source sample, sequenced in a study of regulatory T cells in long-lasting Graves disease (dated by TCRdb to the early 2020s). Reading the label with the study, this specimen's time point is: newly diagnosed GD, antithyroid drugs for less than 3 months. For both TCR sequencing and RNA sequencing, RNA was extracted from PBMCs in TRIzol. Receptor libraries were prepared by multiplex PCR. TCRdb names Illumina HiSeq 4000 as the instrument used. TCR beta libraries were built with iRepertoire HTBI primers and Arm-PCR amplification of CDR3 regions. TCRdb ran its own pipeline on the public reads, namely fastp trimming at Q25 and MiXCR clone calling, and kept in-frame beta chains. Rows are combined by CDR3 protein, so each entry shows the most common genes and DNA. The sample table holds 300,000 to 400,000 distinct CDR3 sequences, of which over 15% were seen once. The ten most abundant clones make up approximately 30% of the sample.

The same specimen was also included in a second study, on T cells in Graves' hyperthyroidism and ophthalmopathy.

The source was peripheral blood mononuclear cells (PBMCs), collected at new diagnosis, from a patient treated with antithyroid drugs. Receptors were obtained from a middle-aged man with Graves disease. Donor details come from another sample of the same person, matched by shared clones.

The rearrangement links TRBV6-1 to TRBJ1-5, with D possibly being TRBD1 (6 bases). Germline values: CDR1 MNHNS, CDR2 SASEGT. The CDR3 covers 21 residues. With 7 bases removed from V and 1 base from J, the gap between germline ends came to 32 bases. The CDR3 DNA reads TGTGCCAGCAAGGGGGGGTGGCCAGACTTATCACACTTCCTAAGCAATCAGCCCCAGCATTTT. Translating gives CASKGGWPDLSHFLSNQPQHF.

V gene TRBV25-1 combines with J gene TRBJ2-5; D ambiguous. The V gene lost 3 bases and the J gene lost 5 bases, with 10 bases spanning the gap. The CDR3 has 13 residues. CDR1 is MGHDK and CDR2 is SYGVNS in the germline V gene. CDR3 in DNA: TGTGCCAGCAGTGATGCGGTGGTGGAGACCCAGTACTTC. Its translation is CASSDAVVETQYF.

Only a few counts were recorded for this clonotype. The chain employs TRBV12-3 or TRBV12-4 and TRBJ2-2; 7 bases fit TRBD1. V lost 3 bases to trimming and J lost 4 bases; unmatched junction nucleotides: 8. This CDR3 has 16 residues. The CDR3 here is CASSFVPGGSTGELFF. In DNA, the CDR3 is TGTGCCAGCAGTTTTGTCCCAGGGGGAAGCACCGGGGAGCTGTTTTTT.

J is TRBJ2-1 and V is TRBV7-2; possibly TRBD1 for D (5 bases). Trimming took 3 bases from V and 8 from J, leaving 17 bases between them. The CDR3 contains 15 residues. CDR1 SGHTA and CDR2 FQGNSA come from the germline V gene. The DNA of the CDR3 is TGTGCCAGCAGCTTCCCCCCAGGGCAGGCGCATGAGCAGTTCTTC. Its translation: CASSFPPGQAHEQFF.

This clonotype was observed a few times. This rearrangement joins TRBV9 to TRBJ1-5; D remains ambiguous. Germline V gives CDR1 SGDLS, CDR2 YYNGEE. This CDR3 is built from 14 residues. V gave up 0 bases and J gave up 4 bases, with 8 bases separating them. This CDR3 is CASSVASGNQPQHF. Here the CDR3 DNA reads TGTGCCAGCAGCGTAGCGTCCGGGAATCAGCCCCAGCATTTT.

V is TRBV20-1 and J is TRBJ2-2; D is tentatively TRBD1 or TRBD2 (5 bases each). The CDR3 runs to 15 residues. Germline V CDR1 and CDR2: DFQATT, SNEGSKA (reference sequence). With 2 bases removed from V and 5 bases from J, the gap between germline ends came to 15 bases. CDR3 in amino acids: CSARPAVWGTGELFF. The CDR3 DNA reads as TGCAGTGCTAGACCGGCCGTCTGGGGGACCGGGGAGCTGTTTTTT.

On this clonotype: This clone may be a read error of a much larger clone one base away. This sequence joins TRBV5-1 and TRBJ1-1; D is perhaps TRBD1 (5 bases). Trimming shortened V by 1 base and J by 7 bases, and 14 bases separated the two germline ends. The CDR3 consists of 14 residues. Germline V gene data show CDR1 as SGHRS and CDR2 as YFSETQ. The CDR3 loop reads CASSLQPGSLEAFF. The CDR3 DNA sequence: TGCGCCAGCAGCTTGCAACCAGGGTCCCTTGAAGCTTTCTTT.

This clonotype was counted a single time. The chain is built from TRBV5-1 and TRBJ2-7; the D gene is possibly TRBD2 (6 bases). V was shortened by 0 bases and J by 2 bases, with 9 bases between the two germline ends. Per germline, CDR1 SGHRS and CDR2 YFSETQ. This CDR3 contains 14 residues. Here the CDR3 DNA reads TGCGCCAGCAGCTTGGGGGGGGTGGCCTACGAGCAGTACTTC. As protein: CASSLGGVAYEQYF.

This clonotype appeared a few times. A much larger clone is a single base away; this may be a read error. The genes are TRBV27 and TRBJ2-1; possible D gene TRBD1, 6 bases. Germline CDR1 reads MNHEY; CDR2 reads SMNVEV (reference sequence). The CDR3 covers 15 residues. The CDR3 region has the DNA TGTGCCAACAGTTTAAGCCCTCTCCCAGGGGACCGGCAGTTCTTC. Residues: CANSLSPLPGDRQFF.

The V and J genes are TRBV5-1 and TRBJ2-5, with 8 bases aligning to TRBD2. The CDR3 runs to 14 residues. Trimming removed 4 bases from V and 12 bases from J; junction bases left unmatched: 14. Germline V gene sequence: CDR1 SGHRS, CDR2 YFSETQ. CDR3 in DNA: TGCGCCAGCAGCCAAGGTGTACTAGCGGCGGCCAAGTACTTC. It yields the protein CASSQGVLAAAKYF.

At least ten counts were recorded for this clonotype. The chain uses TRBV18 and TRBJ2-3; TRBD1 is a possible D gene (6 bases). Germline V lookup: CDR1 KGHSH, CDR2 LQKENI. The ends were cut back, 0 bases at V and 5 bases at J, with 21 bases in the middle. There are 18 residues in the CDR3. In DNA, the CDR3 is TGTGCCAGCTCACCACCCCGGGGAGCAGGGGTTGTGGAAGATACGCAGTATTTT. This encodes CASSPPRGAGVVEDTQYF.

The sample holds many counts of this clonotype. The J gene is TRBJ2-1, the V gene TRBV6-5, with 7 bases matching TRBD1. The CDR3 consists of 16 residues. The V segment lost 4 bases and the J segment 2 bases; nucleotides outside the gene matches: 8. Germline loops: CDR1 MNHEY, CDR2 SVGAGI. The CDR3, as DNA: TGTGCCAGCAGTTCCTTAAGACAGGGCGCCTACAATGAGCAGTTCTTC. This gives the protein CASSSLRQGAYNEQFF.

J is TRBJ2-3 and V is TRBV24-1; possibly TRBD1 or TRBD2 for D (5 bases each). The germline V gene has CDR1 KGHDR and CDR2 SFDVKD. V was trimmed by 2 bases and J by 2 bases, leaving 13 bases between them. This CDR3 is 16 amino acids long. The CDR3 spells CATSDWGVGATDTQYF. Written as DNA, the CDR3 is TGTGCCACCAGTGATTGGGGCGTCGGGGCCACAGATACGCAGTATTTT.

A note on this clonotype: This CDR3 fails to terminate in the conserved phenylalanine or tryptophan, so it likely reflects a read error. The rearrangement uses TRBV7-8 and TRBJ1-6; D remains unclear. Trimming removed 1 base from V and 0 bases from J, with 10 bases in between. CDR1 SGHVS and CDR2 FQNEAQ come from the germline V gene. This CDR3 contains 17 residues. Here the CDR3 DNA reads TGTGCCAGCAGCTTAGGGTTACTTAGCTCCTATAATTCACCCCTCCACGTT. Its translation: CASSLGLLSSYNSPLHV.

This clonotype has ten or more counts. This chain links TRBV29-1 with TRBJ2-1; D remains ambiguous. Germline-derived CDR1 and CDR2 are SQVTM and ANQGSEA. The CDR3 is 13 amino acids. V lost 7 bases to trimming and J lost 3 bases, with 13 bases between them. CDR3 region: CSALNGGYNEQFF. The CDR3 nucleotides are TGCAGCGCTCTGAATGGCGGCTACAATGAGCAGTTCTTC.

This clonotype was detected ten times or more. The chain recombines TRBV20-1 with TRBJ2-3; 13 nucleotides match TRBD2. V lost 3 bases and J lost 1; bases outside the gene matches: 7. Germline values: CDR1 DFQATT, CDR2 SNEGSKA (reference sequence). The CDR3 runs to 17 residues. The chain's CDR3 is CSARGLAGRGGTDTQYF. Here the CDR3 DNA reads TGCAGTGCTAGGGGACTAGCGGGGAGGGGGGGCACAGATACGCAGTATTTT.

V and J are TRBV5-1 and TRBJ1-4; unclear D gene. CDR1 is SGHRS, CDR2 YFSETQ, per germline. The CDR3 is 14 amino acids. V was trimmed by 0 bases and J by 5 bases, leaving 8 bases between them. The CDR3 nucleotides read TGCGCCAGCAGCTTGGATCGTCCCAATGAAAAACTGTTTTTT. It encodes CASSLDRPNEKLFF.

This clonotype was recorded a few times. This chain connects TRBV3-1 to TRBJ2-5; no reliable D call. The ends were cut back, 1 base at V and 0 bases at J, with 6 bases in the middle. CDR3 length equals 14 residues. Germline V gives CDR1 LGHDT, CDR2 YNNKEL (reference sequence). The CDR3 DNA follows: TGTGCCAGCAGCCAAGCCCAACACCAAGAGACCCAGTACTTC. Translating it yields CASSQAQHQETQYF.

This clonotype was seen at least ten times. The CDR3 DNA follows: TGTGCCAGCAGTAGTCAGGGGTCAGAGACCCAGTACTTC. This codes for CASSSQGSETQYF. The genes are TRBV13 and TRBJ2-5, with D tentatively TRBD1 (6 bases). The CDR3 length is 13 residues. V gave up 6 bases and J gave up 4 bases, with 12 bases separating them. The V gene's germline CDR1 is PRHDT and CDR2 FYEKMQ (reference sequence).

The rearrangement links TRBV5-6 to TRBJ2-7, with TRBD1 matching over 8 bases. CDR3 length equals 14 residues. J was trimmed by 5 bases and V by 3 bases; bases with no gene match: 7. From germline, CDR1 is SGHDT and CDR2 YYEEEE. The CDR3 region has the DNA TGTGCCAGCAGCTCGACAGGGGTTTGGAACGAGCAGTACTTC. Translation: CASSSTGVWNEQYF.

This clonotype came up many times. The gene calls are TRBV20-1 and TRBJ2-1, with a possible D match to TRBD2 (5 bases). The CDR3 runs 16 residues. V gave up 4 bases and J gave up 2 bases, with 18 bases separating them. Germline V lookup: CDR1 DFQATT, CDR2 SNEGSKA (reference sequence). In DNA, the CDR3 is TGCAGTGCTAACCCACGGGAACGGGCCACCTACAATGAGCAGTTCTTC. It codes for CSANPRERATYNEQFF.

This clonotype was detected many times. The CDR3 sequence is CASSLMGTNIQYF. The CDR3 DNA is TGTGCCAGCAGCTTAATGGGGACAAACATTCAGTACTTC. The rearrangement joins TRBV7-2 to TRBJ2-4; possibly TRBD1 or TRBD2 for D (5 bases each). The CDR3 extends over 13 amino acids. The germline V and J ends were trimmed by 2 bases and 6 bases, with 8 bases remaining between them. Germline V gives CDR1 SGHTA, CDR2 FQGNSA.

This chain uses TRBV9 with TRBJ2-1; no definite D call. V lost 0 bases and J lost 12, with 10 bases in between. The CDR3 is 12 amino acids. The V gene's germline CDR1 is SGDLS and CDR2 YYNGEE. As DNA, the CDR3 is TGTGCCAGCAGCGTAGCAGGTTCAATGCAGTTCTTC. This codes for CASSVAGSMQFF.

This clonotype was observed at least ten times. The chain joins TRBV5-1 to TRBJ2-5; 8 bases map to TRBD2. V lost 1 base and J lost 3; bases outside the gene matches: 2. This CDR3 spans 14 amino acids. Germline CDR1 is SGHRS and CDR2 is YFSETQ. The CDR3 spells CASSLTSGKETQYF. For the CDR3, the DNA is TGCGCCAGCAGCTTGACTAGCGGCAAAGAGACCCAGTACTTC.

Concerning this clonotype itself: A much larger clonotype is one base distant, so this may be a read error. The V call is TRBV20-1, the J call TRBJ2-3, with D uncertain. The J call may not be correct, given that the DNA end is closer to TRBJ2-1. This CDR3 spans 14 amino acids. Germline V CDR1 and CDR2: DFQATT, SNEGSKA (reference sequence). CDR3: CSARRDGSSYEQFF. The CDR3 DNA reads TGCAGTGCTCGTCGAGACGGAAGCTCCTACGAGCAGTTCTTC.

V is TRBV11-2 and J is TRBJ2-3; a possible D gene is TRBD1 (5 bases). This CDR3 is 16 amino acids long. Germline CDR1 is SGHAT and CDR2 is FQNNGV. The germline V and J ends were trimmed by 5 bases and 2 bases, with 17 bases remaining between them. The CDR3 sequence: CASSQDVTAHTDTQYF. CDR3 sequence (DNA): TGTGCCAGCAGCCAAGATGTGACAGCCCACACAGATACGCAGTATTTT.

This clonotype was recorded many times. The chain is built from TRBV5-8 and TRBJ2-3, with TRBD1 as a possible D gene (7 bases). Deletions cut 5 bases from V and 2 bases from J, with 15 bases between. CDR1 and CDR2 from the germline V gene are SGHTS and YDEGEE. The CDR3 is 15 residues long. The CDR3 DNA reads TGTGCCAGCAGACGGACAGGAGGGGTCACAGATACGCAGTATTTT. Protein sequence: CASRRTGGVTDTQYF.

In this sample, this clonotype turned up many times. This chain links TRBV13 with TRBJ1-3, with a possible D match to TRBD1 (5 bases). Germline CDR1 is PRHDT and CDR2 is FYEKMQ (reference sequence). The CDR3 has 19 residues. With 5 bases removed from V and 4 bases from J, the gap between germline ends came to 27 bases. The CDR3 reads CASSPFPEGSRSGGNTIYF. The CDR3 DNA reads as TGTGCCAGCAGCCCCTTCCCGGAGGGGTCGAGGTCGGGGGGAAACACCATATATTTT.

This clonotype turned up a few times. V usage is TRBV7-2 and J usage is TRBJ1-4; D may be TRBD1 (5 bases). Trimming took off 6 bases at V and 14 bases at J, with 19 bases between the two ends. The CDR3 is 13 amino acids. CDR1 is SGHTA and CDR2 is FQGNSA in the germline V gene. CDR3 amino acids: CASRIGEGVDLFF. In DNA form, the CDR3 reads TGTGCCAGCAGAATAGGGGAGGGAGTGGATCTGTTTTTT.